The T cell receptor (beta chain) under discussion was sequenced for a study of shared clonotypes between healthy human individuals. In the study overall: The people who gave samples were a couple of women and three men aged 18 to 49. Study-wide points: Rarefaction analysis demonstrated incomplete sorted-subset sequencing notwithstanding large depth.

CD8 cells classed as naive were CD45RO-negative and positively selected for CCR7, excluding terminally differentiated effector memory CD45RA+ cells. As for this clone: What it recognizes is unknown.

Assay used: immunoSEQ multiplex PCR; TCRdb lists only in-frame clones, some missing. The table has about 2.2 million clones, about 93% seen once. The CDR3 is made up of 16 amino acids. CDR1 SEHNR and CDR2 FQNEAQ come from the germline V gene (reference sequence). The V and J ends lost 5 bases and 3 bases respectively, with 16 bases between them. The receptor comes from a man aged 18-30 years in good health. Some clones in this sample may be carry-over from other donors' samples. J is TRBJ2-2 and V is TRBV7-9; D may correspond to TRBD1 or TRBD2 (5 bases each). Sequenced: naive CD8+ T cells from PBMCs. CDR3 protein: CASSPRQGRHTGELFF. CDR3 bases: TGTGCCAGCAGCCCCCGCCAGGGACGTCACACCGGGGAGCTGTTTTTT.